This T cell receptor (beta chain) came from a study of T cell changes during pregnancy in multiple sclerosis. Trimming pared 1 base from V and 0 bases from J, leaving 7 bases between. The CDR3 is made up of 15 amino acids. The germline gives CDR1 LGHNA, CDR2 YSLEER. The assay was immunoSEQ multiplex PCR, and TCRdb's table has in-frame clones only and misses some. The sample carries over 50,000 clones, about 87% recorded once. The source material was peripheral blood from another person, used as feeder cells. The sequence came from a human donor whose cells served as feeder cells for cultures in a pregnancy study. The V call is TRBV4-3, the J call TRBJ1-5; D remains ambiguous. Written as DNA, the CDR3 is TGCGCCAGCAGCCAAGGGTCTTATAGCAATCAGCCCCAGCATTTT. Translating gives CASSQGSYSNQPQHF.